These T cell receptor beta chains were read from a single sample in a study of T cells after yellow fever vaccination. TCRdb re-derived calls from the 5' RACE reads in MiXCR, one entry per CDR3 protein. The sample yields approximately 550,000 distinct CDR3 sequences, 15% to 20% seen once. The source was PBMCs, collected 15 days after the yellow fever booster vaccination. The receptors derive from a man aged 25-45 years who received the YFV17D yellow fever vaccine. The CDR3 runs from the conserved cysteine through the conserved F or W. A D gene is named only where the DNA matches it firmly. Clone size is given for some rows only: seen once, a few or many times, or a class if the clone is expanded.

v_call: TRBV5-1; clone_size: .; d_call: .; j_call: TRBJ2-3; cdr3_aa: CATKDNTDTQYF; cdr3_nt: TGCGCCACCAAAGACAACACAGATACGCAGTATTTT
v_call: TRBV25-1; clone_size: .; d_call: TRBD1; j_call: TRBJ2-7; cdr3_aa: CASSAGTGHYEQYF; cdr3_nt: TGTGCCAGCAGTGCCGGGACAGGTCACTACGAGCAGTACTTC
v_call: TRBV15; clone_size: .; d_call: .; j_call: TRBJ2-6; cdr3_aa: CATSRDRQVLAGANVLTF; cdr3_nt: TGTGCCACCAGCAGAGATCGCCAGGTACTAGCTGGGGCCAACGTCCTGACTTTC
v_call: TRBV19; clone_size: .; d_call: .; j_call: TRBJ2-3; cdr3_aa: CASIDGSTDTQYF; cdr3_nt: TGTGCCAGTATAGACGGGTCCACAGATACGCAGTATTTT
v_call: TRBV20-1; clone_size: few; d_call: .; j_call: TRBJ2-5; cdr3_aa: CSADGGQETQYF; cdr3_nt: TGCAGTGCTGACGGGGGACAAGAGACCCAGTACTTC
v_call: TRBV7-2; clone_size: .; d_call: TRBD2; j_call: TRBJ2-3; cdr3_aa: CASSMVSGDTDTQYF; cdr3_nt: TGTGCCAGCAGCATGGTTAGCGGGGACACAGATACGCAGTATTTT
v_call: TRBV6-2/TRBV6-3; clone_size: few; d_call: TRBD1; j_call: TRBJ2-5; cdr3_aa: CASRTTGGAATIHRRSTQYF; cdr3_nt: TGTGCCAGCAGAACCACAGGGGGCGCGGCGACTATTCACCGGAGATCGACCCAGTACTTC
v_call: TRBV12-3/TRBV12-4; clone_size: few; d_call: .; j_call: TRBJ2-3; cdr3_aa: CASNLRSGRGTDTQYF; cdr3_nt: TGTGCCAGCAATCTTCGAAGCGGACGGGGGACAGATACGCAGTATTTT
v_call: TRBV7-9; clone_size: .; d_call: TRBD2; j_call: TRBJ2-5; cdr3_aa: CASSLVPLGLAETQYF; cdr3_nt: TGTGCCAGCAGCTTAGTCCCCCTTGGACTAGCCGAGACCCAGTACTTC
v_call: TRBV5-6; clone_size: .; d_call: .; j_call: TRBJ1-4; cdr3_aa: CASSLRVGEKLFF; cdr3_nt: TGTGCCAGCAGCTTGAGGGTGGGTGAAAAACTGTTTTTT
v_call: TRBV20-1; clone_size: .; d_call: .; j_call: TRBJ2-3; cdr3_aa: CSAERTSTDTQYF; cdr3_nt: TGCAGTGCAGAAAGGACTAGCACAGATACGCAGTATTTT
v_call: TRBV12-3/TRBV12-4; clone_size: .; d_call: .; j_call: TRBJ2-5; cdr3_aa: CASSLKGGTQYF; cdr3_nt: TGTGCCAGCAGTCTAAAGGGGGGGACCCAGTACTTC
v_call: TRBV25-1; clone_size: .; d_call: .; j_call: TRBJ1-4; cdr3_aa: CASSEVRGSTNEKLFF; cdr3_nt: TGTGCCAGCAGTGAAGTAAGGGGCTCAACTAATGAAAAACTGTTTTTT
v_call: TRBV14; clone_size: .; d_call: .; j_call: TRBJ2-7; cdr3_aa: CASSLHGASSYEQYF; cdr3_nt: TGTGCCAGCAGCCTCCATGGGGCGAGTTCCTACGAGCAGTACTTC
v_call: TRBV20-1; clone_size: .; d_call: .; j_call: TRBJ2-3; cdr3_aa: CSASRGGNTDTQYF; cdr3_nt: TGCAGTGCTAGTCGCGGGGGCAACACAGATACGCAGTATTTT
v_call: TRBV7-8; clone_size: few; d_call: .; j_call: TRBJ2-2; cdr3_aa: CASSDRPVGGELFF; cdr3_nt: TGTGCCAGCAGTGATCGCCCCGTAGGCGGGGAGCTGTTTTTT
v_call: TRBV25-1; clone_size: .; d_call: .; j_call: TRBJ2-1; cdr3_aa: CASSDKGTYNEQFF; cdr3_nt: TGTGCCAGCAGTGATAAGGGCACCTACAATGAGCAGTTCTTC
v_call: TRBV11-3; clone_size: .; d_call: TRBD2; j_call: TRBJ2-2; cdr3_aa: CASSYSRLAGGELFF; cdr3_nt: TGTGCCAGCAGCTACTCCAGACTAGCGGGCGGGGAGCTGTTTTTT
v_call: TRBV12-3/TRBV12-4; clone_size: many; d_call: TRBD1; j_call: TRBJ1-1; cdr3_aa: CASSLGTANTEAFF; cdr3_nt: TGTGCCAGCTCCCTCGGGACAGCAAACACTGAAGCTTTCTTT
v_call: TRBV19; clone_size: .; d_call: .; j_call: TRBJ2-1; cdr3_aa: CASSIGRDEQFF; cdr3_nt: TGTGCCAGTAGTATCGGACGCGATGAGCAGTTCTTC
v_call: TRBV5-5; clone_size: .; d_call: TRBD2; j_call: TRBJ2-3; cdr3_aa: CASSLRPSGTADTQYF; cdr3_nt: TGTGCCAGCAGCTTGCGTCCTAGCGGGACCGCAGATACGCAGTATTTT
v_call: TRBV20-1; clone_size: .; d_call: .; j_call: TRBJ2-5; cdr3_aa: CSAEDWGTQYF; cdr3_nt: TGCAGTGCTGAGGACTGGGGGACCCAGTACTTC
v_call: TRBV5-6; clone_size: few; d_call: .; j_call: TRBJ2-7; cdr3_aa: CASSPGRAGIYEQYF; cdr3_nt: TGTGCCAGCAGCCCCGGACGGGCAGGGATCTACGAGCAGTACTTC
v_call: TRBV20-1; clone_size: many; d_call: TRBD2; j_call: TRBJ2-7; cdr3_aa: CSARGLAGVEQYF; cdr3_nt: TGCAGTGCTAGGGGACTAGCGGGAGTCGAGCAGTACTTC
v_call: TRBV20-1; clone_size: .; d_call: .; j_call: TRBJ2-1; cdr3_aa: CSAKTPSVGYNEQFF; cdr3_nt: TGCAGTGCTAAAACCCCTAGCGTCGGCTACAATGAGCAGTTCTTC
v_call: TRBV5-1; clone_size: .; d_call: TRBD2; j_call: TRBJ2-7; cdr3_aa: CASSPGLGSYEQYF; cdr3_nt: TGCGCCAGCAGCCCCGGACTAGGGAGCTACGAGCAGTACTTC
v_call: TRBV20-1; clone_size: few; d_call: .; j_call: TRBJ2-2; cdr3_aa: CSARDVNTGELFF; cdr3_nt: TGCAGTGCTAGAGATGTTAACACCGGGGAGCTGTTTTTT
v_call: TRBV5-1; clone_size: .; d_call: .; j_call: TRBJ1-2; cdr3_aa: CASSPLIGGYTF; cdr3_nt: TGCGCCAGCAGCCCGTTAATCGGGGGCTACACCTTC
v_call: TRBV15; clone_size: few; d_call: .; j_call: TRBJ2-5; cdr3_aa: CATSPSGTRVGETQYF; cdr3_nt: TGTGCCACCAGCCCCAGCGGTACCAGGGTAGGAGAGACCCAGTACTTC
v_call: TRBV20-1; clone_size: few; d_call: .; j_call: TRBJ2-7; cdr3_aa: CSVPNSFPGDEQYF; cdr3_nt: TGCAGCGTACCCAACAGCTTCCCCGGGGACGAGCAGTACTTC
v_call: TRBV24-1; clone_size: .; d_call: .; j_call: TRBJ2-2; cdr3_aa: CATEFSRNTGELFF; cdr3_nt: TGTGCCACCGAGTTTAGCAGGAACACCGGGGAGCTGTTTTTT
v_call: TRBV6-2/TRBV6-3; clone_size: .; d_call: .; j_call: TRBJ2-5; cdr3_aa: CASSYSDLGETQYF; cdr3_nt: TGTGCCAGCAGTTACTCAGACTTGGGGGAGACCCAGTACTTC
v_call: TRBV7-2; clone_size: .; d_call: .; j_call: TRBJ2-3; cdr3_aa: CASSFQAGLLTDTQYF; cdr3_nt: TGTGCCAGCAGCTTTCAGGCGGGCCTTCTCACAGATACGCAGTATTTT
v_call: TRBV7-2; clone_size: .; d_call: TRBD2; j_call: TRBJ2-1; cdr3_aa: CASSRGVLDNEQFF; cdr3_nt: TGTGCCAGCAGCCGGGGGGTACTCGACAATGAGCAGTTCTTC
v_call: TRBV6-5; clone_size: few; d_call: .; j_call: TRBJ1-5; cdr3_aa: CASSYMDTFRNQPQHF; cdr3_nt: TGTGCCAGCAGTTATATGGATACGTTTCGCAATCAGCCCCAGCATTTT
v_call: TRBV7-2; clone_size: .; d_call: TRBD1; j_call: TRBJ1-5; cdr3_aa: CASSLAGQGARQPQHF; cdr3_nt: TGTGCCAGCAGCTTAGCGGGACAGGGGGCCCGGCAGCCCCAGCATTTT
v_call: TRBV6-1; clone_size: .; d_call: .; j_call: TRBJ2-2; cdr3_aa: CASTTTDRNTGELFF; cdr3_nt: TGTGCCAGCACTACGACCGACAGGAACACCGGGGAGCTGTTTTTT